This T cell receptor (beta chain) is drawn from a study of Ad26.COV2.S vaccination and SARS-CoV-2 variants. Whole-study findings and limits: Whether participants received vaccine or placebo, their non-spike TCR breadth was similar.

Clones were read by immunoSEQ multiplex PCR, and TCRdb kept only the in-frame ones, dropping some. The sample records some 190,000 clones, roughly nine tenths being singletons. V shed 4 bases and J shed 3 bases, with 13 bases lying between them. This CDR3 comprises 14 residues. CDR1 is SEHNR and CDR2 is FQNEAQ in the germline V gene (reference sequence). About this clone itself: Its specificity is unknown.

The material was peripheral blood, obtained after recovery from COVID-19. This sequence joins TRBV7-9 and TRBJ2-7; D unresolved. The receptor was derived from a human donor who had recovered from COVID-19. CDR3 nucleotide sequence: TGTGCCAGCAGCTCTGAGGTCCTGGGCTACGAGCAGTACTTC. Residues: CASSSEVLGYEQYF.